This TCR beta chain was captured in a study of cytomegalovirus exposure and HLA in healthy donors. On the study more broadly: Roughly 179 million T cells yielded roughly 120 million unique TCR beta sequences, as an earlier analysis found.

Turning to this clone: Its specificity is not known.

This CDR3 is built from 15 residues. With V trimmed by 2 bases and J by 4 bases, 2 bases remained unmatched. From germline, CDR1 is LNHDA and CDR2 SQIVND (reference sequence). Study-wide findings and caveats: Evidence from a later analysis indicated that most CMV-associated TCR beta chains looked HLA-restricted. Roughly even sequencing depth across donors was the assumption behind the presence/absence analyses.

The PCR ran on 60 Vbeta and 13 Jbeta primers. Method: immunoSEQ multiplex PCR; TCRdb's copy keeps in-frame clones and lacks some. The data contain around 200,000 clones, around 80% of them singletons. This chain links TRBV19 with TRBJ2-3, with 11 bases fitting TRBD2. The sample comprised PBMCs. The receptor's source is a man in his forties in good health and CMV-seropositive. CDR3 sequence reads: CASSIRLAGPDTQYF. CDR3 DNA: TGTGCCAGTAGTATAAGACTAGCGGGACCAGATACGCAGTATTTT.